The source of this T cell receptor (beta chain) is a study of cytomegalovirus exposure and HLA in healthy donors (dated by TCRdb to between 2016 and 2019). Context from the whole study: An earlier analysis of 587 of the donors reported about 300 Gb of sequence data and about 120 million unique TCR beta sequences obtained from about 200 million T cells. In addition to the first cohort of roughly 670 subjects, a separate validation cohort of over 90 different subjects was used. Roughly 300 gigabases of sequencing data and tens of millions of unique TCR sequences were included in an early release covering about 620 HLA-typed donors. On average, 235,054 unique TCR beta nucleotide sequences were sequenced per donor among some 420 genotyped donors of the cohort, with roughly 18% of those sequences being non-productive. Roughly 5 DR-DQ haplotypes were handled as single units for association and clustering, since linkage in the cohort was strong. An earlier analysis of several hundred of the donors applied high-throughput TCR beta sequencing to assess whether each TCR beta V gene segment acted as functional or pseudogenic. Among the roughly 400 genotyped donors, around 81% belonged to the genetic ancestry cluster associated with self-reported Caucasian donors. The later analysis used no new phenotypic data to find candidate immune exposures, relying instead on TCR beta sequences and their occurrence across donors. Alongside the repertoire data, information on donor age, sex, ethnicity and CMV serostatus was compiled. To study patterns of TCR occurrence, a later analysis re-analyzed previously published TCR beta repertoires from hundreds of donors and added high-resolution HLA genotyping. To predict cytomegalovirus infection status, the study combined high-throughput TCR immunosequencing, statistical association of individual TCRs with disease status, and machine learning. In a later genetic analysis, genome-wide SNP genotypes for 398 of the 666 donors were used, and that subset was treated as a discovery cohort. The study profiled the T cell repertoires of more than 500 subjects by immunosequencing and related them to cytomegalovirus serostatus. The study aimed to test whether cataloging public T cell receptors could reveal signatures of past pathogen exposure. Every repertoire in the discovery cohort had been generated on one and the same sequencing platform. HLA typing included class I and class II loci at four-digit resolution. Typing coverage varied by locus: roughly 629-640 donors for A, B, C, DRB1 and DQB1; roughly 520 for DQA1; more than 600 for DPA1; around 490 for DPB1. Points the paper makes about the study in general: Immune exposure information for the cohort was limited to CMV serostatus. Strong co-occurrence of HLA alleles, especially DR and DQ, made assigning TCR associations to individual alleles difficult. In a later analysis, several top co-occurrence clusters were reported to appear linked to parvovirus B19, influenza, CMV and Epstein-Barr virus. It was suggested by the authors that the approach could potentially be generalized to other disease states and immunological phenotypes. In a later analysis, HLA-associated TCR beta chains were found to be more clonally expanded and to have lower generation probabilities than equally common non-associated chains. In vitro tests confirmed that a few of the cytomegalovirus-associated TCR beta chains recognize cytomegalovirus antigens. Because counts were too low, seventeen rarely observed V segments, including chromosome 9 orphons, were left out of the earlier analysis of 587 of the donors. Linkage disequilibrium might explain the correlated functional status among segregating V segments, but an unknown experimental factor could not be ruled out. In the study, 150 to 200 TCR beta chains were listed as associated with cytomegalovirus. Across donors, most TCR sequences were observed very rarely, whereas some public TCRs were present in many individuals. The classifier was reported to diagnose cytomegalovirus status with high specificity and sensitivity in both the original and validation cohorts. According to a later analysis, TCR association rates differed among HLA loci, with DRB1 alleles showing the most associated TCRs and HLA-C alleles showing the fewest. A later analysis associated about 17,000 TCR beta sequences with specific HLA alleles at a false discovery rate of 0.05. Roughly uniform sequencing depth across donors was assumed in presence/absence analyses, although this assumption may not hold. Most CMV-associated TCR beta chains appeared to be HLA-restricted in a later analysis, and the HLA associations seemed to be driven largely by CMV exposure. In this cohort, only TCR beta chains were sequenced, and detectable features were limited by the absence of alpha or paired-chain data. The 87-base-pair reads could not distinguish some IMGT-functional V segments, including TRBV6-2 and TRBV6-3, so those segments were excluded. In a later genetic analysis, fewer N-insertions in productive TCRs were reported among donors in an Asian-associated ancestry cluster than the 666-donor mean. A cluster of highly shared sequence variants was judged likely to be a technical artifact of the sequencing pipeline. Broadly in line with IMGT annotations, most TCR beta V segments showed up in productive rearrangements about 87% or about 30% of the time in an earlier analysis of roughly 590 of the donors. HLA typing was unavailable for some donors at each locus, so association tests used only the typed subset. A further reported finding was that TCR beta sequences accurately predicted the HLA-A and HLA-B alleles for most subjects in the first cohort. V-gene and J-gene trimming of TCR beta chains was associated with a missense DCLRE1C variant in a later genetic analysis, and the association was replicated in an independent cohort.

The cohort was made up of 500 to 800 healthy bone marrow donors. At the time of sampling, all cohort members were nominally healthy, though unrecorded immune exposures were likely present. The donor was CMV seropositive and belonged to the group of 250 to 300 seropositive cohort members. A peripheral blood sample was provided by each donor, and peripheral blood mononuclear cells were used for TCR beta sequencing. Genomic DNA was extracted from the blood cell samples with the Qiagen DNeasy Blood Extraction Kit. Library generation was performed with the immunoSEQ multiplex PCR assay. The multiplex PCR relied on a mix of 60 forward primers for TCR Vbeta segments and 13 reverse primers for TCR Jbeta segments. The CDR3 region of rearranged TCR beta genes was amplified from genomic DNA by a multiplex PCR assay. Amplified TCR beta libraries were sequenced as 87-base-pair reads on the Illumina HiSeq System. As for how the authors treated the data: Across the roughly 670 repertoires, a later analysis counted roughly 84 million unique TCR beta chains, about 10 million of which were shared by at least two donors. A nearest-neighbor algorithm error-corrected the raw reads and collapsed the reads into unique sequences, merging closely related sequences to remove PCR and sequencing errors. Alignment of CDR3 sequences to IMGT reference sequences was used to assign V, D and J gene segments. For a sequence to be retained, a match of at least six nucleotides was required to both a V gene segment and a J gene segment. Rearrangements were classified as productive when the CDR3 lacked stop codons and remained in frame with V and J, and all other rearrangements were classified as non-productive. Following IMGT convention, CDR3 was defined as the stretch from the second conserved V-encoded cysteine to the conserved J-encoded phenylalanine. The earlier analysis of a few hundred of the donors excluded any sequence lacking an unambiguous match to a single V gene segment. An earlier analysis of over 450 of the donors classified V segments as functional when productive rearrangements were above 56.7% and as segregating when the standard deviation between donors was above 5%. To diagnose cytomegalovirus status from the catalog of TCR beta chain sequences, a statistical classification framework was built. A later analysis assigned V and J genes by comparing TCR nucleotide sequences with IMGT/GENE-DB human TR gene sequences. Using the TCRdist pipeline, a later analysis assigned CDR3 sequences along with most-parsimonious VDJ recombination scenarios. In a later analysis, each TCR beta chain was defined by its CDR3 amino acid sequence together with its V-gene family, and reads without a unique V-gene family were excluded. In a later analysis, approximately 590 highly shared, low-generation-probability nucleotide sequences were removed to address suspected cross-contamination and a sequencing artifact. A later analysis calculated a clonal expansion index for each public chain from normalized within-repertoire ranks of inferred template counts. A later analysis computed generation probabilities with a VDJ recombination model fitted to out-of-frame rearrangements, and checked the results against IGoR. Hypergeometric tests were used in a later analysis to score TCR-TCR, TCR-HLA and TCR-CMV co-occurrence, with a repertoire-size bias correction applied to the TCR pairs. False discovery rates were estimated in a later analysis by permuting HLA or CMV assignments 20 times. In a later analysis, co-occurring TCRs were grouped with DBSCAN, and TCRdist sequence similarity was added when clustering was performed within HLA-allele-positive subsets. Co-occurrence clustering excluded repertoires with fewer than 30,000 or more than 120,000 public chains, plus five with anomalous nucleotide sharing. TCRdb obtained this table from immuneACCESS and retained in-frame rearrangements with V and J assigned. These tables miss some clones; where compared with another copy, unresolved V genes account for less than half of the shortfall, and the remainder is unexplained. V and J calls and clone size follow that table, whereas D and trimming were derived from the DNA. Present in this sample are 90,000 to 150,000 clones, roughly 78% of which were seen just once. The ten most abundant clones make up roughly 3.5% of the sample.

Counted from cysteine to phenylalanine, this CDR3 has 14 amino acids. Of the read, only the CDR3 DNA is kept; its 42 bases are in frame from base 1. The junction carries 14 bases between V and J, which are trimmed by 4 bases and 6 bases respectively. CDR1 and CDR2, looked up from the germline V gene, are SGHRS and YFSETQ. Only a few counts were recorded for this clone. It lacks a known antigen. No per-base quality is available; no much larger clone lies one base away. The chain joins TRBV5-1 to TRBJ1-3; the D gene cannot be resolved reliably. The clonotype originates from a woman in her 30s in good health and CMV-seropositive. The sequenced sample was PBMCs. CDR3 region: CASSKGGRENTIYF. The nucleotides read TGCGCCAGCAGCAAAGGCGGGCGGGAAAACACCATATATTTT.